This is a list of T cell receptor beta chains from one sample in a study of blood T cell repertoires in COVID-19. Libraries were prepared by immunoSEQ multiplex PCR; TCRdb keeps only in-frame clonotypes and omits some of them. The data hold about 58,000 clones, with approximately 86% observed a single time. The source material was peripheral blood. The receptors here all came from a woman in her seventies with active COVID-19. Each CDR3 is given without its conserved first and last residue. Fields, in order: V gene, J gene, CDR3 protein.

>TRBV5-4|TRBJ2-2
ASSPDWGNTGELF
>TRBV27|TRBJ2-3
ARSGWVGHSSTDTQY
>TRBV27|TRBJ2-6
ASLGSGANVLT
>TRBV28|TRBJ1-1
ASSFEQRNTEAF
>TRBV7-9|TRBJ2-1
ASSLGGTSDAEQF
>TRBV28|TRBJ2-3
ASSDTRTYTDTQY
>TRBV27|TRBJ1-4
ASSPDRGHEKLF
>TRBV20-1|TRBJ1-6
SASEPGQIGHDSPLH
>TRBV27|TRBJ2-2
ASAVSRGSGELF
>TRBV12-5|TRBJ2-1
ASGLRLAGDNEQF
>TRBV18|TRBJ2-1
ASSPWDIHGDEQF
>TRBV10-1|TRBJ1-3
ASSDPGSGNTIY
>TRBV5-1|TRBJ2-6
ASSVDSSGANVLT